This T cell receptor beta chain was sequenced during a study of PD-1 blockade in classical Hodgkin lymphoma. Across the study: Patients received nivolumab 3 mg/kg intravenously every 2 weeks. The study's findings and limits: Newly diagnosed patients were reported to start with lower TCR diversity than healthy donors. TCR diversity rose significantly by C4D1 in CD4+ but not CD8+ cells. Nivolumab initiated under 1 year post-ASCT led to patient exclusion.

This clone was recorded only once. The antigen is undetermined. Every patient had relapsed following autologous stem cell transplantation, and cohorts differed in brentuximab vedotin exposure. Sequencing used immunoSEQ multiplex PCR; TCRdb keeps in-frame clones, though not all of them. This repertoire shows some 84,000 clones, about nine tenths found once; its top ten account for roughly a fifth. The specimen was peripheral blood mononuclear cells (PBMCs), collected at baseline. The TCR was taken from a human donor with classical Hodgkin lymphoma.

CDR3 in DNA: TGCGCCAGCAGCTCGGCGGGGGCCGGGGGTGGAAACATTCAGTACTTC. Translated: CASSSAGAGGGNIQYF. The chain links TRBV5-1 to TRBJ2-4; weak D call: TRBD2 (7 bases). This CDR3 comprises 16 residues. V was shortened by 3 bases and J by 6 bases, with 19 bases between the two germline ends. Germline CDR1 SGHRS, CDR2 YFSETQ.